A single sample gave rise to the 29 T cell receptor beta chains below, sequenced in a study of cytomegalovirus exposure and HLA in healthy donors. This PCR relied on a set of 60 Vbeta primers and 13 Jbeta primers. Using immunoSEQ multiplex PCR, the repertoire was profiled, and TCRdb retains in-frame clones only, with some absent. The data show hundreds of thousands of clones, 75% to 80% seen once. The specimen was PBMCs. The receptors shown here come from a male donor in good health and CMV-seronegative.

The V call is TRBV13, the J call TRBJ1-4; 8 positions agree with TRBD1. Looked up from germline, CDR1 is PRHDT and CDR2 is FYEKMQ (reference sequence). The CDR3 runs 14 residues. The ends lost 5 bases at V and 7 bases at J; junction bases unmatched: 6. The CDR3 coding sequence is TGTGCCAGCAGCAAGGACAGGGAAGGTGAAAAACTGTTTTTT. Its protein is CASSKDREGEKLFF.

CDR3: CASSVGQGSEQYF. CDR3 coding DNA: TGTGCCAGCAGCGTCGGGCAGGGGTCCGAGCAGTACTTC. This chain links TRBV7-3 with TRBJ2-7; D might be TRBD1 (6 bases). The CDR3 is 13 residues long. V was pared by 5 bases and J by 6 bases, with 14 bases between. The germline gives CDR1 SGHTA, CDR2 FQGTGA.

The chain couples TRBV19 to TRBJ2-1, with unresolved D. Trimming took 5 bases from V and 7 from J, leaving 9 bases between them. Germline V gene sequence: CDR1 LNHDA, CDR2 SQIVND (reference sequence). The CDR3 covers 12 residues. CDR3: CASSSVLNEQFF. The CDR3 DNA reads as TGTGCCAGTAGTTCAGTTTTGAATGAGCAGTTCTTC.

This clone was observed a few times. V gene TRBV5-5 combines with J gene TRBJ2-1, with a possible D match to TRBD1 (6 bases). Germline V gene sequence: CDR1 SGHKS, CDR2 YYEKEE (reference sequence). The germline V and J ends were trimmed by 0 bases and 7 bases, with 11 bases remaining between them. This CDR3 is 14 amino acids long. The CDR3 protein is CASSLVGRGNEQFF. CDR3 nucleotide sequence: TGTGCCAGCAGCTTGGTCGGCAGGGGAAATGAGCAGTTCTTC.

About this clone: Additional DNA sequences in this sample encode the identical CDR3. The rearrangement joins TRBV28 to TRBJ2-7, with TRBD1 matching 7 bases. The CDR3 length is 13 residues. The germline CDR1 and CDR2 sequences are MDHEN and SYDVKM. The ends lost 3 bases at V and 3 bases at J; junction bases unmatched: 2. CDR3 coding DNA: TGTGCCAGCAGTTTGGGACAGAACTACGAGCAGTACTTC. It encodes CASSLGQNYEQYF.

V usage is TRBV7-9 and J usage is TRBJ1-2; 10 bases agree with TRBD1. V shed 1 base, J shed 3 bases, and the junction held 5 bases outside the gene matches. Germline V gene data show CDR1 as SEHNR and CDR2 as FQNEAQ (reference sequence). This CDR3 is built from 16 residues. CDR3 sequence (DNA): TGTGCCAGCAGCTTAGGGGGACAGGGGTATCACTATGGCTACACCTTC. It translates to CASSLGGQGYHYGYTF.

The chain uses TRBV9 and TRBJ2-2, with D possibly TRBD2 on 6 matching bases. The CDR3 runs to 14 residues. V dropped 2 bases and J dropped 7 bases, with 12 bases sitting between them. Per the germline V gene, CDR1 is SGDLS and CDR2 is YYNGEE. The CDR3 spells CASSVSPEGGELFF. As DNA, the CDR3 is TGTGCCAGCAGCGTTTCGCCGGAGGGCGGGGAGCTGTTTTTT.

The rearrangement uses TRBV7-8 and TRBJ1-5; 9 bases fit TRBD1. The CDR3 runs 15 residues. Looked up from germline, CDR1 is SGHVS and CDR2 is FQNEAQ. The V gene end was trimmed by 0 bases and the J gene end by 7 bases; junction bases not matched to a gene: 4. The CDR3 is CASSLAGQGGQPQHF. The CDR3 nucleotides are TGTGCCAGCAGCTTAGCGGGACAGGGTGGACAGCCCCAGCATTTT.

This clone showed up just once. The chain carries TRBV28 and TRBJ2-1, with a possible D match to TRBD1 (5 bases). The V gene lost 7 bases and the J gene lost 1 base, with 14 bases spanning the gap. CDR1 is MDHEN and CDR2 is SYDVKM in the germline V gene. The CDR3 runs to 15 residues. For the CDR3, the DNA is TGTGCCAGCACCTGGGGCCAGGCGTCCTACAATGAGCAGTTCTTC. Its translation: CASTWGQASYNEQFF.

This chain connects TRBV30 to TRBJ1-5; possibly TRBD1 for D (6 bases). V was shortened by 0 bases and J by 4 bases, with 10 bases between the two germline ends. The CDR3 is 14 residues long. From germline, CDR1 is GTSNPN and CDR2 SVGIG (reference sequence). Here the CDR3 DNA reads TGTGCCTGGAGTGTTCAGGGGATAAATCAGCCCCAGCATTTT. As protein: CAWSVQGINQPQHF.

This clone was seen once. This chain connects TRBV4-3 to TRBJ1-2; D unresolved. With 2 bases removed from V and 2 bases from J, the gap between germline ends came to 15 bases. Germline CDR1 and CDR2: LGHNA and YSLEER. CDR3 length: 16 residues. The CDR3 is CASSQTVPRLNYGYTF. The CDR3 region has the DNA TGCGCCAGCAGCCAAACGGTACCTCGTTTAAACTATGGCTACACCTTC.

The rearrangement uses TRBV4-3 and TRBJ2-7; a possible D gene is TRBD1 (5 bases). Between the trimmed V and J ends, which lost 1 base and 2 bases, there was a span of 12 bases. The germline V gene encodes CDR1 LGHNA and CDR2 YSLEER. The CDR3 has 15 residues. In DNA form, the CDR3 reads TGCGCCAGCAGCCAAGGTCTCAGCAGGGCCTACGAGCAGTACTTC. It yields the protein CASSQGLSRAYEQYF.

The chain is built from TRBV18 and TRBJ1-1; TRBD1 aligns across 9 bases. The CDR3 extends over 16 amino acids. With 4 bases clipped from V and 1 base from J, the junction kept 7 bases outside the gene matches. In germline, CDR1 is KGHSH, CDR2 LQKENI. CDR3 region: CASSLSRDRENTEAFF. The CDR3 DNA reads TGTGCCAGCTCACTGTCCCGGGACAGGGAGAACACTGAAGCTTTCTTT.

This sequence joins TRBV15 and TRBJ2-7, with D unclear. The CDR3 runs 14 residues. CDR1 LNHNV and CDR2 YYDKDF come from the germline V gene (reference sequence). V was cut by 0 bases and J by 3 bases, with 9 bases left in between. This CDR3 is CATSRDIRDYEQYF. CDR3 in DNA: TGTGCCACCAGCAGAGATATTAGAGACTACGAGCAGTACTTC. Full variable domain (outside the CDR3, taken from reference TRBV15 and TRBJ2-7): DAMVIQNPRYQVTQFGKPVTLSCSQTLNHNVMYWYQQKSSQAPKLLFHYYDKDFNNEADTPDNFQSRRPNTSFCFLDIRSPGLGDTAMYLCATSRDIRDYEQYFGPGTRLTVT.

The chain carries TRBV4-1 and TRBJ1-2, with D tentatively TRBD1 (6 bases). This CDR3 region has 16 residues. Per germline, CDR1 MGHRA and CDR2 YSYEKL. V was cut by 0 bases and J by 4 bases, with 15 bases left in between. The CDR3: CASSQDVGGASYGYTF. CDR3 DNA: TGCGCCAGCAGCCAAGATGTCGGGGGGGCGAGCTATGGCTACACCTTC.

Remarks on this clone: One end of the junction varies from germline; a read error may be responsible. The chain is built from TRBV9 and TRBJ1-5; D not certain. Germline V gives CDR1 SGDLS, CDR2 YYNGEE. CDR3 length: 13 amino acids. The CDR3 spells CASSVGPDHPQHF. CDR3 nucleotide sequence: TGTGCCAGCAGCGTAGGGCCTGATCATCCCCAGCATTTT.

The gene calls are TRBV2 and TRBJ2-1; 10 bases fit TRBD2. Germline CDR1 SNHLY, CDR2 FYNNEI. The trim removed 4 bases at V and 7 bases at J, leaving 4 bases unmatched. The CDR3 is 14 amino acids. CDR3 nucleotides: TGTGCCAGCAGTGCGGGACTAGCGCGGAATGAGCAGTTCTTC. As protein: CASSAGLARNEQFF.

The rearrangement links TRBV5-4 to TRBJ2-1, with TRBD2 matching over 11 bases. The CDR3 runs 14 residues. V lost 4 bases and J lost 5; bases outside the gene matches: 2. Per the germline V gene, CDR1 is SGHNT and CDR2 is YYREEE (reference sequence). The DNA for the CDR3 is TGTGCCAGCAGCCGACTAGCGGGGAACAATGAGCAGTTCTTC. It is translated as CASSRLAGNNEQFF.

The rearrangement links TRBV28 to TRBJ2-7, with TRBD2 as a possible D gene (5 bases). Germline V lookup: CDR1 MDHEN, CDR2 SYDVKM. CDR3 length: 14 residues. V lost 8 bases and J lost 0, with 14 bases in between. This CDR3 is CASRSAGISYEQYF. For the CDR3, the DNA is TGTGCCAGCCGCTCCGCGGGCATCTCCTACGAGCAGTACTTC.

The chain links TRBV6-1 to TRBJ1-4, with TRBD1 matching over 9 bases. Germline V gene sequence: CDR1 MNHNS, CDR2 SASEGT. The CDR3 loop spans 16 amino acids. J gave up 8 bases and V 0 bases, and 7 bases lay outside the gene matches. For the CDR3, the DNA is TGTGCCAGCAGTGAAGCGCTTCGACAGGGGGGCGAAAAACTGTTTTTT. It specifies CASSEALRQGGEKLFF.

This clone was detected a few times. The V and J genes are TRBV6-5 and TRBJ1-2; tentatively, D is TRBD1 (6 bases). CDR3 length: 15 amino acids. The germline V and J ends were trimmed by 4 bases and 4 bases, with 16 bases remaining between them. Germline values: CDR1 MNHEY, CDR2 SVGAGI. CDR3 loop: CASSSPTGTGYGYTF. The CDR3 bases are TGTGCCAGCAGTTCCCCGACAGGAACAGGCTATGGCTACACCTTC.

The chain joins TRBV4-3 to TRBJ2-5; TRBD2 is a possible D gene (5 bases). Deletions cut 0 bases from V and 4 bases from J, with 9 bases between. Germline CDR1 and CDR2: LGHNA and YSLEER. The CDR3 runs 14 residues. The CDR3 loop is CASSQDGSLETQYF. CDR3 nucleotide sequence: TGCGCCAGCAGCCAAGATGGGAGCCTAGAGACCCAGTACTTC.

V usage is TRBV7-6 and J usage is TRBJ2-2; tentatively, D is TRBD1 (6 bases). CDR3 length: 13 amino acids. CDR1 and CDR2 from the germline V gene are SGHVS and FNYEAQ. V lost 2 bases to trimming and J lost 9 bases, with 10 bases between them. The CDR3 region is CASSLRQGRELFF. The DNA for the CDR3 is TGTGCCAGCAGCTTAAGGCAGGGGAGGGAGCTGTTTTTT.

In the case of this clone: Other nucleotide sequences from this sample produce the same CDR3. The genes are TRBV2 and TRBJ1-1; the match to TRBD1 covers 7 bases. The germline V gene has CDR1 SNHLY and CDR2 FYNNEI. The CDR3 loop spans 13 amino acids. V was clipped by 4 bases and J by 1 base; unmatched bases: 0. CDR3: CASSGQGNTEAFF. The CDR3 DNA sequence: TGTGCCAGCAGTGGACAGGGGAACACTGAAGCTTTCTTT.

The chain recombines TRBV7-6 with TRBJ2-7; 12 positions match TRBD2. V shed 0 bases and J 5 bases; nucleotides not matched to a gene: 14. The CDR3 runs 19 residues. In germline, CDR1 is SGHVS, CDR2 FNYEAQ. CDR3 DNA: TGTGCCAGCAGCTTAGCGCGGAGGGTCACTAGCGGGAGGTTTAACGAGCAGTACTTC. It encodes CASSLARRVTSGRFNEQYF. Looking up the rest from reference TRBV7-6 and TRBJ2-7 gives the full variable domain: GAGVSQSPRYKVTKRGQDVALRCDPISGHVSLYWYRQALGQGPEFLTYFNYEAQQDKSGLPNDRFSAERPEGSISTLTIQRTEQRDSAMYRCASSLARRVTSGRFNEQYFGPGTRLTVT.

The chain is built from TRBV6-5 and TRBJ2-1; tentatively, D is TRBD2 (6 bases). The CDR3 consists of 16 residues. The V gene's germline CDR1 is MNHEY and CDR2 SVGAGI. Trimming took 0 bases from V and 3 from J, leaving 12 bases between them. The CDR3 nucleotides read TGTGCCAGCAGTTACTCGTCACCCGGGGGCTACAATGAGCAGTTCTTC. Translating gives CASSYSSPGGYNEQFF.

This rearrangement joins TRBV5-1 to TRBJ2-7; 10 bases line up with TRBD2. In germline, CDR1 is SGHRS, CDR2 YFSETQ. The CDR3 length is 16 residues. The V segment lost 3 bases and the J segment 4 bases; nucleotides outside the gene matches: 10. CDR3 loop: CASSSASSGRWYEQYF. As DNA, the CDR3 is TGCGCCAGCAGCTCGGCCTCTAGCGGGAGATGGTACGAGCAGTACTTC.

This clone was seen a few times. The chain combines TRBV7-8 with TRBJ2-7; 12 bases are shared with TRBD1. The CDR3 length is 17 residues. The germline V gene has CDR1 SGHVS and CDR2 FQNEAQ. With 0 bases clipped from V and 7 bases from J, the junction kept 10 bases outside the gene matches. The CDR3 sequence: CASSLARDRGRSGEQYF. CDR3 bases: TGTGCCAGCAGCTTAGCCCGGGACAGGGGGCGGTCGGGGGAGCAGTACTTC.

The chain uses TRBV7-9 and TRBJ2-7; 10 nucleotides align to TRBD1. V lost 7 bases, J lost 2 bases, and 8 bases stayed unmatched. The CDR3 runs to 15 residues. CDR1 and CDR2 from the germline V gene are SEHNR and FQNEAQ (reference sequence). In DNA, the CDR3 is TGTGCCAGCACCCAAACCGGGACAGGGGCCTACGAGCAGTACTTC. Translation: CASTQTGTGAYEQYF.